The following is a T cell receptor (beta chain) sequence with its context. The antigen is unknown. The CDR3 covers 13 residues. V gave up 6 bases and J gave up 8 bases, with 16 bases separating them. Germline CDR1 and CDR2: MNHEY and SVGEGT. This sample was included in a study of T cells after yellow fever vaccination. TCR cDNA was made by 5'RACE template switching, adding a universal primer site and UMIs. Each CDR3 protein gets one entry after TCRdb re-called the 5' RACE reads with MiXCR. There are under 200,000 distinct CDR3 sequences in the sample; less than 9% occur only once, and under 3% lies in the top ten. Study results and caveats: Bulk-population clonotypes that are abundant could appear as contaminants in FACS-sorted repertoires. CD4 and CD8 compartments shared a small share of clonotypes, likely from convergent recombination.

J is TRBJ1-2 and V is TRBV6-2 or TRBV6-3; D call uncertain. This receptor was taken from a man aged 18 to 30 who received the YFV17D yellow fever vaccine. The input for sequencing was CD4+ T cells sorted from PBMCs, taken 5 days after the first yellow fever vaccination. The DNA of the CDR3 is TGTGCCAGCAGCACGCTCGGGATCGGGGGCTACACCTTC. As protein: CASSTLGIGGYTF.